The present T cell receptor (beta chain) was sequenced within a study of radiation and T cells in renal cell carcinoma. Sequencing was performed with immunoSEQ multiplex PCR; in TCRdb, only in-frame clones are kept and a portion is missing. The table lists just over 95,000 clones, around 83% of them singletons. Noted time point: blood 4 weeks post-SBRT, at nephrectomy. Described treatment: 15 Gy SBRT to primary tumor, nephrectomy 4 weeks later. The tumor was a clear cell renal cell carcinoma. The length of the CDR3 is 15 residues. With V trimmed by 3 bases and J by 5 bases, 4 bases remained unmatched. CDR1 is MDHEN and CDR2 is SYDVKM in the germline V gene.

This rearrangement joins TRBV28 to TRBJ2-1, with 10 bases lining up with TRBD1. Sequencing used blood, obtained from a patient whose treatment included radiotherapy and nephrectomy. This TCR was recovered from a man aged 55 to 69 with renal cell carcinoma. In DNA, the CDR3 is TGTGCCAGCAGTTTCGGGACAGGGGCTAACAATGAGCAGTTCTTC. Translated, it gives CASSFGTGANNEQFF.